The sequence of this TCR beta chain was determined in a study of T cells after yellow fever vaccination. V was trimmed by 1 base and J by 6 bases, leaving 7 bases between them. The V gene's germline CDR1 is SGHKS and CDR2 YYEKEE (reference sequence). The CDR3 extends over 13 amino acids. UMIs and a universal primer site were added when TCR cDNA was made by 5'RACE template switching. Using its own MiXCR run on the 5' RACE reads, TCRdb lists one record per CDR3 protein. The table includes hundreds of thousands of distinct CDR3 sequences, around an eighth detected once. The chain recombines TRBV5-5 with TRBJ2-2; D ambiguous. This sequence was found in a man aged 30 to 45 who received the YFV17D yellow fever vaccine. The sample here was PBMCs, taken on the day of the yellow fever booster vaccination. CDR3 DNA sequence: TGTGCCAGCAGCTTGCGAGGACCCGGGGAGCTGTTTTTT. It yields the protein CASSLRGPGELFF.